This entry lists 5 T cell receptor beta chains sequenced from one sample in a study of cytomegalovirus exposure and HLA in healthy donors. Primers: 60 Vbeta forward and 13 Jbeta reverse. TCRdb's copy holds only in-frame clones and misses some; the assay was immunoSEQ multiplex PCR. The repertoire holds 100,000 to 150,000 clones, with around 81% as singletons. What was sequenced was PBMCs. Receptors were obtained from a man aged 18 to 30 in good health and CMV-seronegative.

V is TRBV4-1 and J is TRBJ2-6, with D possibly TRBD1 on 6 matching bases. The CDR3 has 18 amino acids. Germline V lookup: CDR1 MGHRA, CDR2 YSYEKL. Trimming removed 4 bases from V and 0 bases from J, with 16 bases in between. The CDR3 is CASSPDRDTNSGANVLTF. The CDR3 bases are TGCGCCAGCAGCCCGGACCGGGACACAAACTCTGGGGCCAACGTCCTGACTTTC.

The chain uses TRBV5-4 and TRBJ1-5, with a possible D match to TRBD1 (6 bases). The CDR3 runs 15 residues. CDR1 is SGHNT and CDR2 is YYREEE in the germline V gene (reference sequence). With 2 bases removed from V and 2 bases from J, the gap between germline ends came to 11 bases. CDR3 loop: CASSFQGKGNQPQHF. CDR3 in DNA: TGTGCCAGCAGCTTTCAGGGGAAGGGCAATCAGCCCCAGCATTTT.

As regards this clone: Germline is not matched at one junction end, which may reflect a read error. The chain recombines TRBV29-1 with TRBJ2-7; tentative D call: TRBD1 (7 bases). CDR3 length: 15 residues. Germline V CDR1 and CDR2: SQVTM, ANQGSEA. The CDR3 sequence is CSVEDQFGQDYEQCF. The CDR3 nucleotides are TGCAGCGTTGAAGATCAATTTGGACAGGACTACGAGCAGTGCTTC.

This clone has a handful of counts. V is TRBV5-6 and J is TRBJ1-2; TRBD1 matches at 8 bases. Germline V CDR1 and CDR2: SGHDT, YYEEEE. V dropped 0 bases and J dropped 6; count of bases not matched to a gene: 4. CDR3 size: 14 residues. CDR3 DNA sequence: TGTGCCAGCAGCTTGGACAGGGGGTCTGATGGCTACACCTTC. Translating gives CASSLDRGSDGYTF.

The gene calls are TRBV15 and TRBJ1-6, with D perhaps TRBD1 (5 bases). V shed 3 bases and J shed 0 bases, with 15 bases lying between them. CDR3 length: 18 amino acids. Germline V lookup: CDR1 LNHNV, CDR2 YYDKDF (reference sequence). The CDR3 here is CATSSSLQESSYNSPLHF. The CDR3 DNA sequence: TGTGCCACCAGCAGCTCCCTACAGGAAAGCTCCTATAATTCACCCCTCCACTTT.